Below, one T cell receptor beta chain is given with its context. This clonotype was recorded many times. Its target antigen remains unknown. Base qualities are not recorded, but no much larger clone differs from it by a single base. To analyze paired alpha-beta TCRs of CD8+ T cells, the researchers used an expanded emulsion RT-PCR method with primers covering all TCR V genes. CD8+ T cells were isolated with a CD8 positive selection kit and were then incubated overnight in roughly 9.1 IU/mL IL-2 prior to emulsion RT-PCR. The data derive from a study of T cell repertoires in breast cancer (dated by TCRdb to the mid-2010s). Regarding the study in general: Tumors, lymph nodes and peripheral blood lymphocytes from breast cancer patients, as well as peripheral blood from healthy control donors, were profiled. Tumors and tumor-involved lymph nodes were minced, digested with Liberase and DNase, and then passed through 70-um and 40-um filters. Because breast cancer has a low mutational burden and common mutations are rare, the study reasoned that TCRs shared between breast cancer patients would target shared antigens. The majority of the roughly 22 patient tumors analyzed for shared TCRs were ER+/PR+. Tumor-free lymph nodes were processed without enzymatic digestion, and Ficoll was used to separate blood samples. The controls were nine healthy donors whose age range was similar to that of the patients. On average, sequencing produced roughly 540,000 sequences per sample, which came to roughly 10 reads per input cell. Study-wide findings and limitations: Shared TCRs were encoded by various nucleotide sequences, which suggests selection and expansion based on antigen. Because transcript abundance and primer differences skewed clone recovery, emulsion RT-PCR was regarded as qualitative rather than quantitative. Discarding singleton TCRs and sampling only part of each tumor may have missed genuine antitumor clones. Possible tumor specificity was suggested for approximately 20 TCR pairs that were shared across seven or more patient tumors yet rarely found in control blood. Tumor-involved sentinel lymph nodes shared about fourfold more TCRs with matched tumor repertoires than tumor-free nodes (about 8.3% versus 1.9%).

Library prep was done by emulsion pairing. Unpaired genes were suppressed by a second nested PCR with blocking oligos, after which a third nested PCR added Illumina adaptors and barcodes. Each emulsion RT-PCR master mix held roughly 4,500-260,000 T cells and included C-region, Stepout and V-region primers. The Micellula Emulsion and Purification Kit was used to make the emulsions, and Qiagen OneStep RT-PCR reagents were used for RT-PCR. Pooled libraries were sequenced on an Illumina MiSeq with paired-end 2 x 250 reads. In the paper's pipeline: In Galaxy, read pairs were joined and then clipped at the engineered overlap into separate alpha and beta files, and any unclipped reads were discarded. Alpha-beta pairs were assigned with CompleteTCR, a MiTCR-based pipeline that links chains sharing read cluster identifiers using an R script. TCR sequences seen only once, which were about 1-3.3%, were removed as potential sequencing errors. The public sequencing data were trimmed at Q25 with fastp and processed into clonotypes with MiXCR by TCRdb, which kept only in-frame beta chains. Under each unique CDR3 protein, matching rows form one entry showing the most common genes and DNA. What appears here as the V and J calls and clone size reflects TCRdb's work, not the paper's. The sample table holds around 43,000 distinct CDR3 sequences, of which 45% were seen once. The top ten clones comprise approximately 57% of the sample.

Sequencing was performed on CD8+ T cells. The source of this sequence is a pool of human donors with breast cancer or a healthy control (not recorded which).

The CDR3 sequence is CASSLDWTSGADTQYF. Read as DNA, the sequence is TGTGCCAGCAGTCTAGACTGGACTAGCGGGGCAGATACGCAGTATTTT. Recombination linked TRBV28 to TRBJ2-3; a stretch of 12 junction bases matches TRBD2. Taken from the germline V gene, the CDR1 and CDR2 loops are MDHEN and SYDVKM. Including cysteine and phenylalanine, the CDR3 has 16 amino acids. CDR3 DNA is the only sequence kept; it has 48 bases, read in frame from the first base. V is pruned by 5 bases and J by 4 bases, leaving 7 bases of the junction without a gene match.